This T cell receptor (beta chain) was obtained from a study of T cell responses to AZD1222 COVID-19 vaccine. General study findings and limits: The study found Spike-specific TCR breadth and depth rose after two AZD1222 doses.

V was clipped by 8 bases and J by 0 bases; unmatched bases: 4. Per germline, CDR1 LNHDA and CDR2 SQIVND (reference sequence). The CDR3 loop spans 15 amino acids. Some clones are missing from TCRdb's copy, which holds only in-frame ones; the method was immunoSEQ multiplex PCR. The sample carries about 90,000 clones, around 91% recorded once. With respect to this clone: Its target is not known.

This receptor was taken from an adult in good health. The chain couples TRBV19 to TRBJ1-4; 9 bases fit TRBD1. The sequencing used peripheral blood, collected on day 0 of MenACWY control vaccination. CDR3 nucleotide sequence: TGTGCCAGTTGGACAGGGGCGGCAACTAATGAAAAACTGTTTTTT. It translates to CASWTGAATNEKLFF.